This TCR beta chain was recovered during a study of T-cell memory formation after mild COVID-19. This clonotype was seen repeatedly, ten times or more. Its specificity is unknown. TCRdb re-analysed the 5' RACE reads in MiXCR, keeping a single row per CDR3 protein. The top ten hold roughly 10% of the sample, which has 50,000 or so distinct CDR3 sequences, 9.3% seen once. V was pared by 6 bases and J by 13 bases, with 13 bases of the junction left unmatched. The CDR3 sequence is 14 residues long. General study points: Mostly located in CM and EM were contracting CD4+ clones, with contracting CD8+ clones located in EMRA. A balance of CD4 and CD8 characterized clones contracting day 15 to 85, whereas later expanders leaned CD4+. Memory cells collected pre-infection included some clones that later responded, suggesting cross-reactive memory joined.

Sample: PBMCs or a T cell subset sorted from them (not recorded which). V is TRBV12-3 or TRBV12-4 and J is TRBJ2-1; TRBD1 agrees at 9 bases. This clonotype was sampled from an adult woman who had mild COVID-19 (a few samples of this study predate the infection). Cell type and time point are not known. CDR3 DNA: TGTGCCAGCAGCGGGACAGGGCCTCTAGTAGAACAGTTCTTC. Translating gives CASSGTGPLVEQFF.